This TCR beta chain was captured by sequencing in a study of blood T cell repertoires in COVID-19. Study at large: Sample material is recorded as cDNA or gDNA derived from T cells, B-cell-depleted T cells, or PBMCs.

CDR3 length: 13 amino acids. The V gene's germline CDR1 is MNHEY and CDR2 SVGEGT. Trimming shortened V by 3 bases and J by 5 bases, and 10 bases separated the two germline ends. In the authors' workflow: The assay estimated nucleated cells by amplifying reference gene primers. Data came from immunoSEQ multiplex PCR; TCRdb stores just in-frame clones and leaves some out. The DNA was the basis for D and trimming; V, J and clone size are from that table. The sample carries some 150,000 clones, 75% to 85% recorded once. This chain connects TRBV6-2 or TRBV6-3 to TRBJ1-1; the D gene is possibly TRBD1 (6 bases). Sequenced sample: peripheral blood. The clonotype was recovered from a man aged 55 to 70 with acute or convalescent COVID-19. CDR3 sequence: CASSYGGATEAFF. CDR3 sequence (DNA): TGTGCCAGCAGTTATGGGGGCGCAACTGAAGCTTTCTTT.